This T cell receptor (beta chain) was observed in a study of shared clonotypes between healthy human individuals. The study's findings and limits: Few donors restricted represented genetic and exposure-history diversity. Incompleteness in sorted-subset sequencing, despite large depth, was shown by rarefaction.

Memory CD4+ cells were the fraction left after CD45RA+ naive selection. Original handling: ImmunoSEQ yielded junction-only sequences lacking quality scores, so filtering differed. Method: immunoSEQ multiplex PCR; TCRdb's copy keeps in-frame clones and lacks some. The V and J calls and clone size are taken from that table; D and trimming were inferred from the DNA. The data hold some 2.4 million clones, with more than 85% observed a single time. Germline CDR1 and CDR2: SEHNR and FQNEAQ (reference sequence). V was trimmed by 5 bases and J by 3 bases, leaving 22 bases between them. The CDR3 has 17 residues. Concerning this clone itself: Its antigen is as yet unknown.

The receptor comes from a young man in good health. Some clones in this sample may be carry-over from other donors' samples. Source material: naive CD4+ T cells from PBMCs. Stated subset: CD45RA+ positively selected. This chain uses TRBV7-9 with TRBJ1-1, with D maybe TRBD1 (6 bases). CDR3 residues: CASSPKVHTGTDTEAFF. The CDR3 DNA follows: TGTGCCAGCAGCCCCAAGGTCCATACAGGGACGGACACTGAAGCTTTCTTT. Combining the CDR3 with reference TRBV7-9 and TRBJ1-1 gives the whole variable domain DTGVSQNPRHKITKRGQNVTFRCDPISEHNRLYWYRQTLGQGPEFLTYFQNEAQLEKSRLLSDRFSAERPKGSFSTLEIQRTEQGDSAMYLCASSPKVHTGTDTEAFFGQGTRLTVV.